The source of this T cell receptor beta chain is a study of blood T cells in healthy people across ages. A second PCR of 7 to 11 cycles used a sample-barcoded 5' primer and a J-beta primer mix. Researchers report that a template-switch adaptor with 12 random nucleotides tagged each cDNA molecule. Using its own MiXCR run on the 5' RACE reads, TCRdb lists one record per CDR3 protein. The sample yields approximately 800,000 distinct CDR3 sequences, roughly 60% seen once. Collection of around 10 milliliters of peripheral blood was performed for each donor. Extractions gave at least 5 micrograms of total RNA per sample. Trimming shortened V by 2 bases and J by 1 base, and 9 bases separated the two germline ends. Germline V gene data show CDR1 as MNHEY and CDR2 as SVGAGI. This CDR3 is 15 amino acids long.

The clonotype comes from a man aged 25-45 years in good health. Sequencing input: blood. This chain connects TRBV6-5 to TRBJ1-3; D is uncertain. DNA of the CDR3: TGTGCCAGCAGTTACCAGAGAGGGTCTGGAAACACCATATATTTT. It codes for CASSYQRGSGNTIYF.